This TCR beta chain stems from a study of shared clonotypes between healthy human individuals. Per the study methods: ImmunoSEQ gave junction-only sequences without quality scores, so filtering differed. Produced via immunoSEQ multiplex PCR; TCRdb's table is partial and in-frame only. V and J calls and clone size follow that table, whereas D and trimming were derived from the DNA. The sample lists about 2,200,000 clones, about 92% occurring once. V gave up 1 base and J gave up 1 base; unmatched junction bases: 3. The germline gives CDR1 SGHDT, CDR2 YYEEEE. The CDR3 has 15 residues. Naive CD8 populations comprised CD45RO-negative cells positively selected for CCR7, excluding terminally differentiated effector memory CD45RA+ cells. None of the donors, who were healthy HIV-negative adults, had recently had acute infections or vaccinations.

This receptor was obtained from a man between 18 and 35 years old in good health. Some clones in this sample may be carry-over from other donors' samples. The specimen was naive CD8+ T cells from PBMCs. The chain uses TRBV5-6 and TRBJ2-7; the match to TRBD1 covers 9 bases. CDR3 sequence (DNA): TGTGCCAGCAGCTTGCGAGACAGGGGGTCCTACGAGCAGTACTTC. Translated, it gives CASSLRDRGSYEQYF.